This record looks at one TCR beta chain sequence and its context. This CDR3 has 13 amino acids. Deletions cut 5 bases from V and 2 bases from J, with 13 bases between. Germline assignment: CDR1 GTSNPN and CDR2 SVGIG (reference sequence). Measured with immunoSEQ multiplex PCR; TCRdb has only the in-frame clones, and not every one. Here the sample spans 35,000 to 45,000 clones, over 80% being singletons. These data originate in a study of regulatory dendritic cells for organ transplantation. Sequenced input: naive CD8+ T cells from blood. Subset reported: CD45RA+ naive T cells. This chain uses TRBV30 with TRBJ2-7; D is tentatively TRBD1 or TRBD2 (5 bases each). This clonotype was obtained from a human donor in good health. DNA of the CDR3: TGTGCCTGGGGGGGAGACAGTACCTACGAGCAGTACTTC. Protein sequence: CAWGGDSTYEQYF. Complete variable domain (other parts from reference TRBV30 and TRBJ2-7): SQTIHQWPATLVQPVGSPLSLECTVEGTSNPNLYWYRQAAGRGLQLLFYSVGIGQISSEVPQNLSASRPQDRQFILSSKKLLLSDSGFYLCAWGGDSTYEQYFGPGTRLTVT.